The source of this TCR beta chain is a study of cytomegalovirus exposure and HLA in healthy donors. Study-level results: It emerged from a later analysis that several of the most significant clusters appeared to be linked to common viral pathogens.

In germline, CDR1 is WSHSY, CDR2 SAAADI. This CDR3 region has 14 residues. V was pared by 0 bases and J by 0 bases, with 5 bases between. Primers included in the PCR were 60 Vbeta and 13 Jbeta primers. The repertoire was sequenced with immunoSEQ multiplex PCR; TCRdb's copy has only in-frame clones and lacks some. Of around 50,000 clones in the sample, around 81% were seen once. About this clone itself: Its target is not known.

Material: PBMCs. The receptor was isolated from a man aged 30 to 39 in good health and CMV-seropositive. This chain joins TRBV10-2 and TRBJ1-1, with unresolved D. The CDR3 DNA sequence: TGCGCCAGCAGTGAGTCGGGCTTGAACACTGAAGCTTTCTTT. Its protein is CASSESGLNTEAFF.